The clone carrying this TCR beta chain occurred a few times. The target antigen is unknown. This record comes from a study of metastatic and nonmetastatic thyroid tumors. About the research overall: Blood and tumor or nodule tissue repertoires from malignant and benign thyroid patients were compared. Study conclusions and caveats: Reports indicated that malignant thyroid tumors showed significantly higher TCR beta diversity than benign nodules did, in blood and tumor.

Thyroid surgery was performed in patients who had received no treatment beforehand. In the authors' methods: Variation in CDR3 across clinicopathological groups served as the basis for constructing a distant-metastasis classifier in papillary thyroid cancer. Using MiXCR, TCRdb re-called clones from the PCR reads. The V and J calls, along with clone size, are taken from TCRdb and not from the paper's own processing. This sample has 30,000 to 35,000 clones, with 25% to 30% found just once. Sample: blood. The clonotype comes from a female donor with papillary thyroid cancer or a benign thyroid nodule (not recorded which). Some clones in this sample may be carry-over from other donors' samples.

The CDR3 nucleotides read TGTGCCAGCAGCTGGGCATCCGGGGAGCTGTTTTTT. Protein sequence: CASSWASGELFF. This chain connects TRBV27 to TRBJ2-2, with D hard to call. Germline V gene sequence: CDR1 MNHEY, CDR2 SMNVEV (reference sequence). Trimming took off 6 bases at V and 6 bases at J, with 8 bases between the two ends. The CDR3 sequence is 12 residues long.